Shown below are 26 T cell receptor beta chains from a single sample sequenced in a study of blood T cell repertoires in COVID-19. The repertoire was sequenced with immunoSEQ multiplex PCR; TCRdb's copy has only in-frame clones and lacks some. This table has more than 65,000 clones, 60% to 75% appearing once. Input material: peripheral blood. Source of these receptors: a woman in her sixties or seventies with acute or convalescent COVID-19.

CDR3 loop: CASSNLPGWDQPQHF. The CDR3 DNA follows: TGTGCCAGCTCAAATTTACCGGGGTGGGATCAGCCCCAGCATTTT. The chain uses TRBV18 and TRBJ1-5, with D unresolved. Per the germline V gene, CDR1 is KGHSH and CDR2 is LQKENI. V lost 5 bases, J lost 5 bases, and 16 bases lay in between. This CDR3 comprises 15 residues.

This clone was counted a single time. This sequence joins TRBV28 and TRBJ1-6, with 9 bases aligning to TRBD1. Germline-derived CDR1 and CDR2 are MDHEN and SYDVKM. V was pared by 4 bases and J by 6 bases, with 7 bases of the junction left unmatched. The CDR3 length is 16 residues. CDR3 amino acids: CASSSDRGLLNSPLHF. CDR3 bases: TGTGCCAGCAGTTCGGACAGGGGACTTCTTAATTCACCCCTCCACTTT.

The chain combines TRBV27 with TRBJ1-6, with D maybe TRBD1 (6 bases). From germline, CDR1 is MNHEY and CDR2 SMNVEV (reference sequence). This CDR3 region has 16 residues. Deletions cut 0 bases from V and 10 bases from J, with 16 bases between. The CDR3 spells CASSLSLHTGSSPLHF. Written as DNA, the CDR3 is TGTGCCAGCAGTTTATCCCTACACACAGGGAGCTCACCCCTCCACTTT.

The V and J genes are TRBV9 and TRBJ1-1, with TRBD1 matching over 10 bases. Trimming removed 3 bases from V and 5 bases from J; junction bases left unmatched: 10. Looked up from germline, CDR1 is SGDLS and CDR2 is YYNGEE. The CDR3 has 16 residues. The CDR3 DNA is TGTGCCAGCAGCGCCCGGGACAGGGGATCGGGAACTGAAGCTTTCTTT. Translation gives CASSARDRGSGTEAFF.

The J gene is TRBJ1-2, the V gene TRBV29-1, with 9 positions matching TRBD1. This CDR3 is 13 amino acids long. J was trimmed by 0 bases and V by 7 bases; bases with no gene match: 3. From germline, CDR1 is SQVTM and CDR2 ANQGSEA. CDR3 amino acids: CSARDRANYGYTF. The DNA for the CDR3 is TGCAGCGCCCGGGACAGGGCTAACTATGGCTACACCTTC.

The gene calls are TRBV12-3 or TRBV12-4 and TRBJ2-5; TRBD1 is a possible D gene (7 bases). The CDR3 has 13 amino acids. V was trimmed by 6 bases and J by 4 bases, leaving 12 bases between them. In DNA, the CDR3 is TGTGCCAGCAGAAGACAGGGAGGAGAGACCCAGTACTTC. Protein: CASRRQGGETQYF.

Written as DNA, the CDR3 is TGTGCCAGCAGCCAAGAGGCGGATCTCGGGGGCTACACCTTC. It translates to CASSQEADLGGYTF. The genes are TRBV4-2 and TRBJ1-2; D is unresolved. The germline V and J ends were trimmed by 0 bases and 8 bases, with 13 bases remaining between them. Germline V gene data show CDR1 as LGHNA and CDR2 as YNFKEQ. This CDR3 has 14 amino acids.

V is TRBV7-9 and J is TRBJ2-5, with 12 bases matching TRBD2. This CDR3 is built from 16 residues. Trimming removed 5 bases from V and 2 bases from J; junction bases left unmatched: 6. Germline assignment: CDR1 SEHNR and CDR2 FQNEAQ (reference sequence). Here the CDR3 reads CASSQRLAGGQETQYF. The CDR3 nucleotides read TGTGCCAGCAGCCAGCGGCTAGCGGGGGGGCAAGAGACCCAGTACTTC.

The chain carries TRBV15 and TRBJ2-1; D possibly corresponds to TRBD1 (5 bases). CDR3 length: 15 amino acids. The germline gives CDR1 LNHNV, CDR2 YYDKDF (reference sequence). Trimming cost V 1 base and J 0 bases, with 7 bases left between them. The CDR3, as DNA: TGTGCCACCAGCAGAGGGGGCCGCTCCTACAATGAGCAGTTCTTC. Amino acid sequence: CATSRGGRSYNEQFF.

This clone was detected only once. V gene TRBV6-5 combines with J gene TRBJ2-2; TRBD1 matches at 9 bases. This CDR3 is built from 13 residues. The germline CDR1 and CDR2 sequences are MNHEY and SVGAGI. V shed 10 bases, J shed 8 bases, and the junction held 8 bases outside the gene matches. As DNA, the CDR3 is TGTGCCACCACACACAGGGGGCCTGGGGAGCTGTTTTTT. Translating gives CATTHRGPGELFF.

The chain recombines TRBV9 with TRBJ1-4; tentative D call: TRBD1 (6 bases). This CDR3 contains 14 residues. Trimming took off 2 bases at V and 6 bases at J, with 11 bases between the two ends. Germline CDR1 is SGDLS and CDR2 is YYNGEE. The CDR3 region has the DNA TGTGCCAGCAGCGTGGACAGTAGTCATGAAAAACTGTTTTTT. Translating it yields CASSVDSSHEKLFF.

The chain's CDR3 is CASSLMTATNTGELFF. The CDR3 nucleotides are TGCGCCAGCAGCTTAATGACAGCGACGAACACCGGGGAGCTGTTTTTT. The chain recombines TRBV5-1 with TRBJ2-2; the D gene is possibly TRBD1 (5 bases). Trimming pared 2 bases from V and 0 bases from J, leaving 11 bases between. This CDR3 is 16 amino acids long. Germline values: CDR1 SGHRS, CDR2 YFSETQ.

The chain joins TRBV6-5 to TRBJ2-7; 12 positions match TRBD2. Per the germline V gene, CDR1 is MNHEY and CDR2 is SVGAGI. Trimming cost V 5 bases and J 7 bases; bases outside gene matches: 9. This CDR3 spans 15 amino acids. The CDR3 loop reads CASSPRLAGVWEQYF. The CDR3 bases are TGTGCCAGCAGTCCGAGACTAGCGGGAGTATGGGAGCAGTACTTC.

The rearrangement joins TRBV6-1 to TRBJ1-1; D possibly corresponds to TRBD1 (6 bases). Germline CDR1 is MNHNS and CDR2 is SASEGT. V lost 0 bases to trimming and J lost 10 bases, with 12 bases between them. This CDR3 has 13 residues. CDR3 sequence: CASSEAGHTVAFF. The CDR3 region has the DNA TGTGCCAGCAGTGAAGCGGGACACACAGTAGCTTTCTTT.

The chain has TRBV5-5 and TRBJ2-7, with TRBD1 matching over 7 bases. V shed 5 bases, J shed 0 bases, and the junction held 5 bases outside the gene matches. The germline gives CDR1 SGHKS, CDR2 YYEKEE (reference sequence). This CDR3 has 14 amino acids. CDR3 bases: TGTGCCAGCAGTCGACAGGGAAACTCCTACGAGCAGTACTTC. Protein product: CASSRQGNSYEQYF. Looking up the rest from reference TRBV5-5 and TRBJ2-7 gives the full variable domain: DAGVTQSPTHLIKTRGQQVTLRCSPISGHKSVSWYQQVLGQGPQFIFQYYEKEERGRGNFPDRFSARQFPNYSSELNVNALLLGDSALYLCASSRQGNSYEQYFGPGTRLTVT.

The chain couples TRBV6-5 to TRBJ2-7; 8 positions match TRBD2. With 7 bases clipped from V and 3 bases from J, the junction kept 5 bases outside the gene matches. CDR3 length: 13 residues. Germline CDR1 is MNHEY and CDR2 is SVGAGI. The CDR3 DNA follows: TGTGCCAGCACCCAGCGGGAGATCTACGAGCAGTACTTC. Amino acid sequence: CASTQREIYEQYF.

This clone was seen a few times. The V gene is TRBV18, the J gene TRBJ1-1; perhaps TRBD1 as D (5 bases). The length of the CDR3 is 14 residues. CDR1 KGHSH and CDR2 LQKENI come from the germline V gene. Trimming shortened V by 6 bases and J by 5 bases, and 16 bases separated the two germline ends. CDR3 in DNA: TGTGCCAGCTCCCAGGACGGGGGGGATACTGAAGCTTTCTTT. Translating gives CASSQDGGDTEAFF.

This sequence joins TRBV4-2 and TRBJ2-3; 9 positions match TRBD2. Germline assignment: CDR1 LGHNA and CDR2 YNFKEQ. The junction had 7 bases not matched to a gene; V was cut back by 0 bases and J by 3 bases. The CDR3 sequence is 17 residues long. The chain's CDR3 is CASSQEGTSRPTDTQYF. For the CDR3, the DNA is TGTGCCAGCAGCCAAGAGGGGACTAGCCGGCCAACAGATACGCAGTATTTT.

The V call is TRBV3-1 (or the pseudogene TRBV3-2), the J call TRBJ2-1, with 9 bases lining up with TRBD2. This CDR3 region has 15 residues. Germline V gene data show CDR1 as LGHDT and CDR2 as YNNKEL (reference sequence). V lost 4 bases and J lost 10; bases outside the gene matches: 11. CDR3 in amino acids: CASSPSGSGGTEQFF. DNA for the CDR3: TGTGCCAGCAGCCCCTCGGGTAGCGGGGGCACGGAGCAGTTCTTC.

The genes are TRBV6-5 and TRBJ1-5; TRBD1 matches at 7 bases. Germline values: CDR1 MNHEY, CDR2 SVGAGI. This CDR3 has 15 amino acids. V dropped 10 bases and J dropped 1; count of bases not matched to a gene: 10. CDR3 residues: CATWIRDRSNQPQHF. The CDR3 region has the DNA TGTGCCACCTGGATCCGGGACAGAAGCAATCAGCCCCAGCATTTT.

This chain connects TRBV19 to TRBJ2-7, with 11 nucleotides matching TRBD1. Germline trimming cut 5 bases from V and 5 bases from J; bases unmatched to any gene: 8. Germline lookup yields CDR1 LNHDA and CDR2 SQIVND (reference sequence). The CDR3 loop spans 15 amino acids. The CDR3 nucleotides read TGTGCCAGTAGTTCGGTCCGGGACAGGGGGGACGAGCAGTACTTC. Translated, it gives CASSSVRDRGDEQYF.

The gene calls are TRBV30 and TRBJ2-2; D is perhaps TRBD2 (6 bases). Germline V CDR1 and CDR2: GTSNPN, SVGIG (reference sequence). Trimming shortened V by 5 bases and J by 5 bases, and 15 bases separated the two germline ends. The CDR3 loop spans 14 amino acids. CDR3 nucleotides: TGTGCCTGGTCTGGACGGAGGGGTACCGGGGAGCTGTTTTTT. Its protein is CAWSGRRGTGELFF.

The chain joins TRBV2 to TRBJ2-2; 8 bases align to TRBD2. V was clipped by 3 bases and J by 5 bases; unmatched bases: 5. From germline, CDR1 is SNHLY and CDR2 FYNNEI. The CDR3 is 15 residues long. The CDR3 loop is CASSEKRGRTGELFF. The CDR3 DNA is TGTGCCAGCAGTGAGAAGCGGGGGAGAACCGGGGAGCTGTTTTTT.

The chain uses TRBV11-3 and TRBJ2-1; a weak D match, TRBD1 (6 bases). V gave up 5 bases and J gave up 0 bases, with 14 bases separating them. The CDR3 loop spans 16 amino acids. Germline loops: CDR1 SGHNT, CDR2 YENEEA. CDR3 protein: CASSLTTGFSYNEQFF. The CDR3 DNA is TGTGCCAGCAGCCTCACGACAGGCTTCTCCTACAATGAGCAGTTCTTC.

This chain joins TRBV14 and TRBJ1-2; D possibly corresponds to TRBD1 (5 bases). Germline lookup yields CDR1 SGHDN and CDR2 FVKESK. Trimming cost V 4 bases and J 4 bases, with 13 bases left between them. The CDR3 covers 14 residues. This CDR3 reads CASSPMTAPYGYTF. In nucleotides, the CDR3 is TGTGCCAGCAGCCCCATGACAGCTCCCTATGGCTACACCTTC.

This chain uses TRBV6-6 with TRBJ1-4; no firm D call. Germline-derived CDR1 and CDR2 are MNHNY and SVGAGI (reference sequence). V lost 6 bases to trimming and J lost 3 bases, with 14 bases between them. The CDR3 is 15 residues long. The CDR3 here is CASRHPSTANEKLFF. The CDR3 DNA sequence: TGTGCCAGCAGACACCCTTCTACAGCTAATGAAAAACTGTTTTTT.